The entry that follows covers one T cell receptor (beta chain) sequence. Its antigen is as yet unknown. The PCR used 60 Vbeta and 13 Jbeta primers. Clones were sequenced by immunoSEQ multiplex PCR, and TCRdb holds only the in-frame ones, with some missing. This repertoire shows about 120,000 clones, 70% to 90% found once; its top ten account for more than 1.5%. Trimming removed 6 bases from V and 3 bases from J; junction bases left unmatched: 0. Germline V gene sequence: CDR1 WNHNN, CDR2 SYGVQD (reference sequence). The CDR3 spans 12 residues. This entry belongs to a study of cytomegalovirus exposure and HLA in healthy donors. Points from the study as a whole: With later analysis, a missense DCLRE1C variant became linked to TCR beta V- and J-gene trimming.

The gene calls are TRBV10-1 and TRBJ2-3; 7 nucleotides agree with TRBD1. This clonotype was sampled from a middle-aged man in good health and CMV-seronegative. The material sequenced was PBMCs. For the CDR3, the DNA is TGCGCCAGCAGGGGACAGACAGATACGCAGTATTTT. Its protein is CASRGQTDTQYF.